This is a list of T cell receptor beta chains from one sample in a study of CD8 T cells in ankylosing spondylitis. One entry per CDR3 protein, called by TCRdb with MiXCR from the 5' RACE reads. The data hold roughly 280,000 distinct CDR3 sequences, with 20% observed a single time. The sample taken for sequencing was blood, either unsorted or a sorted T cell fraction (not recorded which). These receptor sequences come from a male donor with ankylosing spondylitis or in good health (not recorded which). Both conserved end residues are trimmed from each CDR3. The order of the fields is J gene, V gene, CDR3 protein.

J gene: TRBJ2-5; V gene: TRBV12-3/TRBV12-4; CDR3 protein: ASSPGASSGTQY
J gene: TRBJ2-3; V gene: TRBV20-1; CDR3 protein: SAKKRGSTDTQY
J gene: TRBJ1-4; V gene: TRBV15; CDR3 protein: ATSRKMRGLSEKLF
J gene: TRBJ2-2; V gene: TRBV12-3/TRBV12-4; CDR3 protein: ASTLGFSGELF
J gene: TRBJ2-2; V gene: TRBV6-2/TRBV6-3; CDR3 protein: ASSYVPANTGELF
J gene: TRBJ2-5; V gene: TRBV28; CDR3 protein: ASSRNGWVESETQY
J gene: TRBJ2-5; V gene: TRBV7-3; CDR3 protein: ASSYGAVETQY
J gene: TRBJ1-1; V gene: TRBV5-1; CDR3 protein: TSSLGQGNTEAF
J gene: TRBJ2-1; V gene: TRBV9; CDR3 protein: ASSYGPYNEQF
J gene: TRBJ2-5; V gene: TRBV7-7; CDR3 protein: ASGPGGTPQETQY
J gene: TRBJ1-2; V gene: TRBV21-1; CDR3 protein: ASSPTAAVNYGYT
J gene: TRBJ2-1; V gene: TRBV29-1; CDR3 protein: SVERGTGGYNEQF
J gene: TRBJ1-4; V gene: TRBV9; CDR3 protein: ASSRGQGDEKLF
J gene: TRBJ1-6; V gene: TRBV12-3/TRBV12-4; CDR3 protein: ASTYRASNSPLH
J gene: TRBJ2-2; V gene: TRBV15; CDR3 protein: ATSKVRNTGELF
J gene: TRBJ2-1; V gene: TRBV12-3/TRBV12-4; CDR3 protein: ASSLIGKGLFYNEQF
J gene: TRBJ2-5; V gene: TRBV28; CDR3 protein: ASSLFSKGIGETQY
J gene: TRBJ2-5; V gene: TRBV12-3/TRBV12-4; CDR3 protein: ASSFGRETQY
J gene: TRBJ2-2; V gene: TRBV6-1; CDR3 protein: ASGHTSVTGELF
J gene: TRBJ2-5; V gene: TRBV6-2/TRBV6-3; CDR3 protein: ASSYEKPGLAYQETQY
J gene: TRBJ2-1; V gene: TRBV10-2; CDR3 protein: ASSSGINEQF
J gene: TRBJ2-5; V gene: TRBV5-1; CDR3 protein: ASSFHRGQETQY
J gene: TRBJ2-1; V gene: TRBV6-4; CDR3 protein: ASSATVSNEQF
J gene: TRBJ2-3; V gene: TRBV10-3; CDR3 protein: AISVTSIGTDTQY
J gene: TRBJ2-6; V gene: TRBV25-1; CDR3 protein: ASSALWSSGANVLT
J gene: TRBJ2-1; V gene: TRBV4-1; CDR3 protein: ASSQGGQGNEQF
J gene: TRBJ1-3; V gene: TRBV7-3; CDR3 protein: ASSTGGPGSGNTIY
J gene: TRBJ2-2; V gene: TRBV20-1; CDR3 protein: SAISGQNTGELF
J gene: TRBJ2-3; V gene: TRBV7-3; CDR3 protein: ASSSRGHGSTDTQY
J gene: TRBJ2-1; V gene: TRBV29-1; CDR3 protein: SVGHDNGQF
J gene: TRBJ2-4; V gene: TRBV29-1; CDR3 protein: SVFGLAGAVNIQY
J gene: TRBJ1-1; V gene: TRBV20-1; CDR3 protein: SASGPYHEAF
J gene: TRBJ2-1; V gene: TRBV5-6; CDR3 protein: ASSLLAGVTGNEQF
J gene: TRBJ1-1; V gene: TRBV3-1; CDR3 protein: ASSQDSGRGTEAF
J gene: TRBJ2-1; V gene: TRBV5-1; CDR3 protein: ASSSEASQPSYNEQF
J gene: TRBJ1-1; V gene: TRBV29-1; CDR3 protein: SVEGAVVGTEAF
J gene: TRBJ2-1; V gene: TRBV20-1; CDR3 protein: SAPTGGFLDNEQF
J gene: TRBJ2-2; V gene: TRBV7-6; CDR3 protein: ASYSSGGTGELF
J gene: TRBJ2-3; V gene: TRBV30; CDR3 protein: AWSVRTSGRPDTQC
J gene: TRBJ2-2; V gene: TRBV20-1; CDR3 protein: SASNRLAGGLGELF
J gene: TRBJ2-2; V gene: TRBV20-1; CDR3 protein: SASLVTYTGELF
J gene: TRBJ1-1; V gene: TRBV27; CDR3 protein: ASSLSRGSEAF